This T cell receptor beta chain was identified during a study of spatial heterogeneity in lung cancer. This clonotype was observed a handful of times. V was clipped by 2 bases and J by 1 base; unmatched bases: 6. The CDR3 totals 15 residues. Per germline, CDR1 DFQATT and CDR2 SNEGSKA (reference sequence). The library protocol tagged each TCR cDNA with a unique molecular identifier. MiXCR was run by TCRdb on the 5' RACE reads, yielding one entry per CDR3 protein. The data contain under 150,000 distinct CDR3 sequences, under 14% of them singletons. Noted time point: blood at routine non-recurrence follow-up after resection. Whole RNA was taken from tumor, nontumor lung or frozen PBMC; it was then sequenced unsorted.

This chain connects TRBV20-1 to TRBJ2-7, with 9 bases lining up with TRBD2. The TCR was taken from a female donor with early-stage non-small cell lung cancer. Sequencing used PBMCs, obtained at follow-up. CDR3: CSARRVTSGSYEQYF. DNA for the CDR3: TGCAGTGCTAGAAGGGTGACTAGCGGATCCTACGAGCAGTACTTC.